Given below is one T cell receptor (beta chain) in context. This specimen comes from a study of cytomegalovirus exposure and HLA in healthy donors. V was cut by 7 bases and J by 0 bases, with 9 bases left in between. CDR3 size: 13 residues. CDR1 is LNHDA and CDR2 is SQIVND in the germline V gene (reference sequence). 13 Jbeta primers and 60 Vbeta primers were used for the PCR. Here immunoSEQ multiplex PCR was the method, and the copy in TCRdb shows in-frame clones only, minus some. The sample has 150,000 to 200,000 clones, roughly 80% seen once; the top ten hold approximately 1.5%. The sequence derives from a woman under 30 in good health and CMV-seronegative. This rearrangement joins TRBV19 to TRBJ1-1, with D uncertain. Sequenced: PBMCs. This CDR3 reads CASMREVNTEAFF. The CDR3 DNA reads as TGTGCCAGTATGAGGGAAGTGAACACTGAAGCTTTCTTT.